This T cell receptor (beta chain) appears in the sequencing data of a study of technical replicates of blood from a handful of donors. The method was immunoSEQ multiplex PCR; TCRdb's version includes in-frame clones alone and lacks a portion of them. The table has 78,000 or so clones, around 91% seen once; the top ten hold about 0.36%. This CDR3 contains 17 residues. CDR1 ENHRY and CDR2 SYGVKD come from the germline V gene. Germline trimming cut 5 bases from V and 0 bases from J; bases unmatched to any gene: 13. Sequenced sample: T cells isolated from PBMCs. The gene calls are TRBV10-3 and TRBJ2-7; 7 bases map to TRBD2. The TCR originated in a human donor in good health. Some clones in this sample may be carry-over from other donors' samples. DNA of the CDR3: TGTGCCATCAGTATAGTGCGGGTGACGGGGGGCTCCTACGAGCAGTACTTC. Protein product: CAISIVRVTGGSYEQYF.